This TCR beta chain derives from a study of shared clonotypes between healthy human individuals. It was across several immunoSEQ plates that each subset's genomic DNA was evenly split. The assay was immunoSEQ multiplex PCR, and TCRdb's table has in-frame clones only and misses some. The table lists roughly 2.4 million clones, approximately 95% of them singletons. CDR1 is WSHSY, CDR2 SAAADI, per germline. The CDR3 sequence is 15 residues long. Trimming cost V 3 bases and J 2 bases; bases outside gene matches: 2. The genes are TRBV10-2 and TRBJ2-1, with 9 bases matching TRBD1. The sequenced sample consisted of naive CD4+ T cells sorted from blood. This sample's subset: CD45RA+ positively selected. This TCR came from a young man in good health. The CDR3 sequence: CASSDRQGAYNEQFF. The DNA of the CDR3 is TGCGCCAGCAGTGACCGACAGGGGGCCTACAATGAGCAGTTCTTC.